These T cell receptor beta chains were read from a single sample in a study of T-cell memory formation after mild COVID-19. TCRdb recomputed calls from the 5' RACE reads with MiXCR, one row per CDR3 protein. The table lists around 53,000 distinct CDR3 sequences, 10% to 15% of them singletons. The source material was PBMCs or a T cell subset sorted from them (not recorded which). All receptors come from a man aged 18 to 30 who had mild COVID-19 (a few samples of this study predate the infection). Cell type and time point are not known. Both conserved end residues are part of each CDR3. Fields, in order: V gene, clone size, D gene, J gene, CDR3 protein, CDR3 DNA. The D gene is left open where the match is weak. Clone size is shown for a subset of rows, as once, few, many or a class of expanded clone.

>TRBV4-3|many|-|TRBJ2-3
CASSQVQGANTQYF
TGCGCCAGCAGCCAAGTCCAGGGAGCTAATACGCAGTATTTT
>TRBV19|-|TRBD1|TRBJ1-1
CASSIAGTGLNTEAFF
TGTGCCAGTAGTATTGCCGGGACAGGGCTGAACACTGAAGCTTTCTTT
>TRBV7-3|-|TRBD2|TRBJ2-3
CASSFVELGSGETDTQYF
TGTGCCAGCAGCTTCGTAGAGTTAGGTAGCGGGGAGACCGATACGCAGTATTTT
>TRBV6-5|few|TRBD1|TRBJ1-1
CASSRTGTSRAEAFF
TGTGCCAGCAGTAGGACAGGGACCTCTCGGGCTGAAGCTTTCTTT
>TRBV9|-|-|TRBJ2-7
CASSRGGTGTYEQYF
TGTGCCAGCAGCCGCGGGGGGACAGGGACCTACGAGCAGTACTTC
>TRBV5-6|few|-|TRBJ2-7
CASSLGQPTYEQYF
TGTGCCAGCAGCTTGGGACAGCCTACCTACGAGCAGTACTTC
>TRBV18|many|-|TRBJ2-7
CASSPAGAGVLYEQYF
TGTGCCAGCTCACCGGCTGGGGCAGGGGTGTTGTACGAGCAGTACTTC
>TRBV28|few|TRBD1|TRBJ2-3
CASSLFFGVRDRGLDTQYF
TGTGCCAGCAGTTTATTTTTCGGAGTCCGGGACAGGGGGTTGGATACGCAGTATTTT
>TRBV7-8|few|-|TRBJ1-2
CASSLAVHPGNDYTF
TGTGCCAGCAGCTTAGCAGTACACCCGGGTAATGACTACACCTTC
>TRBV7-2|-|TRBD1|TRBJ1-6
CASSFYLTGKNSPLHF
TGTGCCAGCAGCTTTTACCTGACAGGGAAAAATTCACCCCTCCACTTT
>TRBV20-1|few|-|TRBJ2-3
CSASTVFNHRSTDTQYF
TGCAGTGCTAGTACGGTTTTCAATCATCGAAGCACAGATACGCAGTATTTT
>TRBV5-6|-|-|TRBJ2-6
CASSLLGRVGIGANVLTF
TGTGCCAGCAGCTTGCTAGGCAGGGTGGGAATTGGGGCCAACGTCCTGACTTTC
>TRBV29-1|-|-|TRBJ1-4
CSMTGPPTNEKLFF
TGCAGCATGACAGGCCCGCCAACTAATGAAAAACTGTTTTTT
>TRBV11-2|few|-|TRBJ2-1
CASSFMGGSYNEQFF
TGTGCCAGCAGCTTTATGGGGGGCTCCTACAATGAGCAGTTCTTC
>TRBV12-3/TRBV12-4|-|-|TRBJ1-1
CASSSTGGYEAFF
TGTGCCAGCAGTTCAACCGGGGGTTACGAAGCTTTCTTT
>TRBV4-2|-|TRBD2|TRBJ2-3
CASSQETGGDTQYF
TGTGCCAGCAGCCAAGAAACCGGGGGGGATACGCAGTATTTT
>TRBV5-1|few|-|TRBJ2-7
CASIGDSYEHYF
TGCGCCAGCATAGGGGACTCCTACGAGCATTACTTC
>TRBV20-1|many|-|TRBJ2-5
CSARAGRRETQYF
TGCAGTGCTAGAGCGGGTAGACGAGAGACCCAGTACTTC
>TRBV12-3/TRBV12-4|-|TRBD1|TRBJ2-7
CASKGQAYEQYF
TGTGCCAGCAAGGGACAGGCCTACGAGCAGTACTTC
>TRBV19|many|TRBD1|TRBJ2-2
CASSIGTGGSGELFF
TGTGCCAGTAGTATTGGGACAGGAGGGTCCGGGGAGCTGTTTTTT
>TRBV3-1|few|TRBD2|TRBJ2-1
CASSQGTSGGAVGNEQFF
TGTGCCAGCAGCCAAGGTACTAGCGGGGGGGCGGTCGGCAATGAGCAGTTCTTC
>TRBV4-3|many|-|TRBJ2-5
CASSQDLYRHTETQYF
TGCGCCAGCAGCCAAGATTTATACAGACACACGGAGACCCAGTACTTC
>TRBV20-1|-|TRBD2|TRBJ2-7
CSASATSGAYEQYF
TGCAGTGCTAGCGCTACTAGCGGGGCCTACGAGCAGTACTTC
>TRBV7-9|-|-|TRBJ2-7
CASSLAEVRGAEQYF
TGTGCCAGCAGCTTAGCGGAGGTTCGGGGGGCCGAGCAGTACTTC
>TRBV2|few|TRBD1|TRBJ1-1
CASRSGQGANTEAFF
TGTGCCAGCAGGTCGGGACAGGGTGCGAACACTGAAGCTTTCTTT
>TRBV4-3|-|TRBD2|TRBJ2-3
CASSQEAGTSMGAQYF
TGCGCCAGCAGCCAAGAAGCCGGGACTAGCATGGGCGCGCAGTATTTT
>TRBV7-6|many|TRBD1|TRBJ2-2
CASSGQGAAGELFF
TGTGCCAGCAGTGGACAGGGGGCTGCCGGGGAGCTGTTTTTT
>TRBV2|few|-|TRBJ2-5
CAMGPNQETQYF
TGTGCCATGGGTCCGAACCAAGAGACCCAGTACTTC
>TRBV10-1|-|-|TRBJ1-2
CASSDFRDGGVYGYTF
TGCGCCAGCAGTGACTTCCGAGACGGTGGGGTCTATGGCTACACCTTC
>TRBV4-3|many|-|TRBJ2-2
CASSQDVGGFGELFF
TGCGCCAGCAGCCAAGATGTAGGCGGTTTTGGGGAGCTGTTTTTT
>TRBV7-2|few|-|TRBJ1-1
CASSLARGNEAFF
TGTGCCAGCAGCTTAGCTCGAGGAAATGAAGCTTTCTTT
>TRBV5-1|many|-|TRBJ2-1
CASSSRDSGGGEQFF
TGCGCCAGCAGCTCCCGGGACTCCGGGGGCGGGGAGCAGTTCTTC
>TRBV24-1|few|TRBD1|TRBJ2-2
CATSEGGAVTGELFF
TGTGCCACCAGTGAAGGGGGCGCGGTCACCGGGGAGCTGTTTTTT
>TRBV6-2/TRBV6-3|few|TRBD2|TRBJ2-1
CASSYYDGGGNEQFF
TGTGCCAGCAGTTACTATGACGGGGGGGGAAATGAGCAGTTCTTC